This TCR beta chain was identified during a study of T cells after yellow fever vaccination. This CDR3 is 13 amino acids long. V was pared by 0 bases and J by 4 bases, with 2 bases between. Germline V lookup: CDR1 SGDLS, CDR2 YYNGEE. TCRdb reprocessed the 5' RACE reads with MiXCR, giving one entry per CDR3 protein. The table has some 560,000 distinct CDR3 sequences, around 21% seen once. The chain recombines TRBV9 with TRBJ2-6; D call uncertain. This receptor was taken from a man younger than 40 who received the YFV17D yellow fever vaccine. This material consisted of PBMCs, taken 15 days after the yellow fever booster vaccination. The CDR3 reads CASSVAGANVLTF. The CDR3 DNA follows: TGTGCCAGCAGCGTAGCCGGGGCCAACGTCCTGACTTTC.